This TCR beta chain derives from a study of PD-1 blockade in classical Hodgkin lymphoma. Overall study findings and caveats: Reports described newly diagnosed patients as having lower baseline TCR diversity than healthy donors. By C4D1, CD4+ diversity increased significantly, especially in complete responders.

Comments on this clone: The antigen remains unidentified.

Profiled with immunoSEQ multiplex PCR; TCRdb holds only in-frame clones, not every one. Of 40,000 to 45,000 clones listed, 70% to 80% are singletons. There was relapse after autologous stem cell transplantation in every patient, and there was variation in brentuximab vedotin exposure. The CDR3 loop spans 14 amino acids. Trimming shortened V by 4 bases and J by 0 bases, and 9 bases separated the two germline ends. Germline assignment: CDR1 LNHDA and CDR2 SQIVND (reference sequence). The sequenced sample was peripheral blood mononuclear cells (PBMCs), obtained at baseline. V gene TRBV19 combines with J gene TRBJ1-1; D remains ambiguous. The source of this sequence is a human donor with classical Hodgkin lymphoma. For the CDR3, the DNA is TGTGCCAGTAGTACCGGACCCATGAACACTGAAGCTTTCTTT. It specifies CASSTGPMNTEAFF. Full variable domain (outside the CDR3, taken from reference TRBV19 and TRBJ1-1): DGGITQSPKYLFRKEGQNVTLSCEQNLNHDAMYWYRQDPGQGLRLIYYSQIVNDFQKGDIAEGYSVSREKKESFPLTVTSAQKNPTAFYLCASSTGPMNTEAFFGQGTRLTVV.